This T cell receptor beta chain appears in the sequencing data of a study of blood T cell repertoires in COVID-19. About the research overall: The United States, Italy and Spain provided the acute and convalescent COVID-19 samples.

In the authors' workflow: Reference gene primer amplification gave nucleated cell count estimates. Profiling relied on immunoSEQ multiplex PCR, and the TCRdb table lists in-frame clones only, not all of them. That table is the source of V, J and clone size, and D and trimming were worked out from the DNA. The sample contains about 120,000 clones, over 75% of which appear only once. The clonotype comes from a woman of 80 years or more with active or convalescent COVID-19. Specimen: peripheral blood.

This CDR3 is CASSSLGGSSGSFYEQYF. CDR3 DNA: TGTGCCAGCTCAAGCCTAGGAGGTTCTAGCGGGAGTTTCTACGAGCAGTACTTC. V is TRBV18 and J is TRBJ2-7; 10 positions agree with TRBD2. The CDR3 has 18 amino acids. The germline V gene encodes CDR1 KGHSH and CDR2 LQKENI. V was pared by 5 bases and J by 3 bases, with 16 bases of the junction left unmatched.